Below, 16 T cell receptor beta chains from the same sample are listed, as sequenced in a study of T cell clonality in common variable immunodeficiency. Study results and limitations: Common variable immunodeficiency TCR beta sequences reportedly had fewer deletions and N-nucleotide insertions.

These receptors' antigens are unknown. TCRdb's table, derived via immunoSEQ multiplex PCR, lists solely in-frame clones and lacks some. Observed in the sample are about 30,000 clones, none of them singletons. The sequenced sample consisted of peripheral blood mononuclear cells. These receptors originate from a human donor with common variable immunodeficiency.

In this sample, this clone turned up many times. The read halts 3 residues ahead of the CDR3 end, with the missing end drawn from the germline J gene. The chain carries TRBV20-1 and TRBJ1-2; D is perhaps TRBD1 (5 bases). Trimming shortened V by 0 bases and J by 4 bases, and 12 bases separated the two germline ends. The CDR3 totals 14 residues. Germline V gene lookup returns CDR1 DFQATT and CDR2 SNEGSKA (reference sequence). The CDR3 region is CSARDLRGGYGYTF. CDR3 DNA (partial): TGCAGTGCTAGAGATTTGCGCGGGGGCTATGGC.

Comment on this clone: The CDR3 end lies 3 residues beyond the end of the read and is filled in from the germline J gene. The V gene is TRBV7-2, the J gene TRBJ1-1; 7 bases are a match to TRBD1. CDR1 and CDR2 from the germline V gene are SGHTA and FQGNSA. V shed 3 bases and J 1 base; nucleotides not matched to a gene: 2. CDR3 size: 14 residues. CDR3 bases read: TGTGCCAGCAGCTTTAACAGGGGGAACACTGAA. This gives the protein CASSFNRGNTE. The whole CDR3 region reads CASSFNRGNTEAFF.

CDR3 residues: CASTSGGNGYTF. CDR3 DNA (partial): TGTGCCAGCACGAGCGGAGGGAATGGC. This chain connects TRBV6-2 or TRBV6-3 to TRBJ1-2; D not certain. From the germline J gene comes the end of the CDR3, since the read stops 3 residues before it. Germline-derived CDR1 and CDR2 are MNHEY and SVGEGT. The CDR3 extends over 12 amino acids. Trimming took off 7 bases at V and 6 bases at J, with 12 bases between the two ends.

The CDR3 sequence: CSATNQYGYTF. CDR3 bases read: TGCAGTGCTACAAATCAGTATGGC. This rearrangement joins TRBV20-1 to TRBJ1-2; D gene unclear. Coverage ceases 3 residues before the CDR3 finishes, and the germline J gene fills in the end. The germline CDR1 and CDR2 sequences are DFQATT and SNEGSKA (reference sequence). The CDR3 length is 11 residues. Trimming took 4 bases from V and 5 from J, leaving 8 bases between them.

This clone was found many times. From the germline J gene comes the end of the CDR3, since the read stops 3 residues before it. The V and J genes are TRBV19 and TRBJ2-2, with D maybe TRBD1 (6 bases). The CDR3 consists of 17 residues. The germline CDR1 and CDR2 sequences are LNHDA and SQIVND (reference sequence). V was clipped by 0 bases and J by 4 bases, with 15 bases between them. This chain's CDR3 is CASSIDLRTEITGELFF. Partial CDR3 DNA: TGTGCCAGTAGTATAGATTTAAGGACAGAGATCACCGGGGAG.

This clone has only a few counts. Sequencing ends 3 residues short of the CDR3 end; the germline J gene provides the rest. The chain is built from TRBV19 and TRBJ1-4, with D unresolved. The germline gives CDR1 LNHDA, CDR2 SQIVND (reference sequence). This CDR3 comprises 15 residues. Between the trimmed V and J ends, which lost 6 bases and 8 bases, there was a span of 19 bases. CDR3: CASSPLQGRPEKLFF. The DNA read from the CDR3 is TGTGCCAGTAGCCCTCTCCAAGGGCGCCCGGAAAAA.

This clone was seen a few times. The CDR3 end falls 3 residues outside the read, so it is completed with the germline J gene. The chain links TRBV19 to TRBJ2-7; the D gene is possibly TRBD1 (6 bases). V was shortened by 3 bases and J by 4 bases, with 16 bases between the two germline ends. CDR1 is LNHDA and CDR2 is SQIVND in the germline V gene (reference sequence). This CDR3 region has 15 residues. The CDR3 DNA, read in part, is TGTGCCAGTAGTATCTGGGGCAGGGGTGGGTACGAG. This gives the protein CASSIWGRGGYE. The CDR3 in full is CASSIWGRGGYEQYF.

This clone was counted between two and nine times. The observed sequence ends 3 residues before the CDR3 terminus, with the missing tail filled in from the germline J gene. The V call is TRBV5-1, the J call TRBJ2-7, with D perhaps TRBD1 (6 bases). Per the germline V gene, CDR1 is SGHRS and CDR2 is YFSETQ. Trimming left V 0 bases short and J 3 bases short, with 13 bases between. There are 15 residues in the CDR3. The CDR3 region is CASSLGGPLNYEQYF. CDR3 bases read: TGCGCCAGCAGCTTGGGGGGGCCGTTAAACTACGAG.

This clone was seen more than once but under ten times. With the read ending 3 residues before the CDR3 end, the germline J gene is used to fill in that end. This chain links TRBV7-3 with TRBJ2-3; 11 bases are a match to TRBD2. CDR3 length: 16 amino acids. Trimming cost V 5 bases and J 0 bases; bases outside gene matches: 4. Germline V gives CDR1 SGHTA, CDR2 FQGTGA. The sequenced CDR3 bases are TGTGCCAGCAGCGCCAGACTAGCGGGGAGCACAGATACG. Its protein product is CASSARLAGSTDT. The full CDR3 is CASSARLAGSTDTQYF.

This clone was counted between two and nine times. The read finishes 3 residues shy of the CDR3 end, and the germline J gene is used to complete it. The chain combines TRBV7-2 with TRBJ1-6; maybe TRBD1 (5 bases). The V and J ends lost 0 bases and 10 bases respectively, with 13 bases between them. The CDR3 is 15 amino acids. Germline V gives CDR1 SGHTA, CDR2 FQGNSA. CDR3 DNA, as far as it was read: TGTGCCAGCAGCTTAGCATTAGGACAATCATCACCC. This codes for CASSLALGQSSP. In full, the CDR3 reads CASSLALGQSSPLHF.

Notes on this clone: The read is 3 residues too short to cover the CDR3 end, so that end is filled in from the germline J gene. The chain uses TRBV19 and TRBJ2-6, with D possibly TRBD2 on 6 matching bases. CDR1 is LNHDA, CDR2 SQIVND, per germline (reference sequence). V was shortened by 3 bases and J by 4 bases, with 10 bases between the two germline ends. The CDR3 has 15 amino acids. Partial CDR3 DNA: TGTGCCAGTAGTATTCGGGGGTCCGGGGCCAACGTC. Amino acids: CASSIRGSGANV. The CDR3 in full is CASSIRGSGANVLTF.

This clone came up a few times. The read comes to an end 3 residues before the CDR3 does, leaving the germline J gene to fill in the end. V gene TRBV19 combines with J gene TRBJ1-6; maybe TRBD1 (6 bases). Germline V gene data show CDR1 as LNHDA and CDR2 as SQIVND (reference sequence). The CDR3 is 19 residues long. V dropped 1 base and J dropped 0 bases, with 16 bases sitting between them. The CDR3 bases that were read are TGTGCCAGTAGTATAGGCACAGGGCCGGCGAGCTCCTATAATTCACCC. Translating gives CASSIGTGPASSYNSP. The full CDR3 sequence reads CASSIGTGPASSYNSPLHF.

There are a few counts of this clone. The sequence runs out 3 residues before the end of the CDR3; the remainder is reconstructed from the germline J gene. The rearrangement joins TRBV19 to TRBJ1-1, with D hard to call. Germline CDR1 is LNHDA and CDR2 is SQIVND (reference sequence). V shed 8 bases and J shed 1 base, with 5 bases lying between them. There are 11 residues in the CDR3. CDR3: CASRWNTEAFF. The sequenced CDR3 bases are TGTGCCAGTCGGTGGAACACTGAA.

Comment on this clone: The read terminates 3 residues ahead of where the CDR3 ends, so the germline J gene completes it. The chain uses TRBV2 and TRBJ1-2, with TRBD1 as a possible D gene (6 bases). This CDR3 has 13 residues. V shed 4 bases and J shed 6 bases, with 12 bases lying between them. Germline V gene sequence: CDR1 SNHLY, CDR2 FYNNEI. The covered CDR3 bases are TGTGCCAGCAGTGTTCAGGGGTTCGATGGC. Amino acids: CASSVQGFDG. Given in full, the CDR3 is CASSVQGFDGYTF.

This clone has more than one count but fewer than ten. CDR3: CASSYPKTNRGTYEQYF. The sequenced CDR3 bases are TGTGCCAGCAGTTACCCAAAAACTAACAGGGGCACCTACGAG. This sequence joins TRBV6-7 and TRBJ2-7; 7 bases are a match to TRBD1. The read terminates 3 residues before the CDR3 end, so the remaining end is supplied by the germline J gene. TRBV6-7 is an ORF for which the function is uncertain. V trimming: 2 bases; J trimming: 2 bases; junction bases outside the gene matches: 12. The CDR3 loop spans 17 amino acids.

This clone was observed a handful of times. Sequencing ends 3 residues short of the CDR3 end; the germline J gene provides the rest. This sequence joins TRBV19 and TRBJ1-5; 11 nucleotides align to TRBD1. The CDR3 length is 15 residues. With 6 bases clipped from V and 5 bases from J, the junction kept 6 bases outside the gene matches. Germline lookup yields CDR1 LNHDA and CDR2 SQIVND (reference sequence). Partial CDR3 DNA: TGTGCCAGTAGGCGGACAGGGGGCGTGTATCAGCCC. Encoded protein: CASRRTGGVYQP. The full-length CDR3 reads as CASRRTGGVYQPQHF.